This T cell receptor beta chain was sequenced during a study of spatial heterogeneity in lung cancer. MiXCR was run by TCRdb on the 5' RACE reads, yielding one entry per CDR3 protein. The sample holds some 11,000 distinct CDR3 sequences, about 6.5% seen once. Time point noted: sample taken at primary tumor resection. Many counts were recorded for this clonotype. This CDR3 has 15 residues. V lost 8 bases, J lost 0 bases, and 14 bases lay in between. Germline V lookup: CDR1 MDHEN, CDR2 SYDVKM. The specimen was PBMCs, collected at surgery. The sequence came from a male donor with early-stage non-small cell lung cancer. This chain uses TRBV28 with TRBJ1-3, with D perhaps TRBD1 (6 bases). CDR3 amino acids: CASGPRTASGNTIYF. CDR3 coding DNA: TGTGCCAGCGGTCCCAGGACAGCCTCTGGAAACACCATATATTTT. Together with reference TRBV28 and TRBJ1-3, the CDR3 gives the full variable domain: DVKVTQSSRYLVKRTGEKVFLECVQDMDHENMFWYRQDPGLGLRLIYFSYDVKMKEKGDIPEGYSVSREKKERFSLILESASTNQTSMYLCASGPRTASGNTIYFGEGSWLTVV.